The 8 T cell receptor beta chains listed next were all sequenced from one sample in a study of blood T cell repertoires in COVID-19. Only in-frame clones appear in the TCRdb table, and some are missing; sequencing was by immunoSEQ multiplex PCR. The data show hundreds of thousands of clones, more than 80% seen once. The specimen sequenced was PBMCs or T cells enriched from blood (not recorded which). Receptors were obtained from a man over 45 who had been exposed to COVID-19.

The chain couples TRBV7-9 to TRBJ2-7, with a weak D call TRBD1 (6 bases). Trimming cost V 4 bases and J 0 bases, with 13 bases left between them. Germline V gene sequence: CDR1 SEHNR, CDR2 FQNEAQ (reference sequence). This CDR3 comprises 15 residues. The CDR3 region is CASSSLGTPSYEQYV. CDR3 coding DNA: TGTGCCAGCAGCTCCCTCGGGACACCCTCCTACGAGCAGTACGTC.

The chain couples TRBV6-5 to TRBJ1-3; unclear D gene. V lost 6 bases to trimming and J lost 3 bases, with 12 bases between them. The germline CDR1 and CDR2 sequences are MNHEY and SVGAGI. CDR3 size: 14 residues. CDR3 loop: CASRAGQIGNTIYF. The CDR3 nucleotides are TGTGCCAGCAGGGCTGGGCAAATTGGAAACACCATATATTTT.

This clone was detected a few times. The chain couples TRBV29-1 to TRBJ1-4, with TRBD1 matching over 9 bases. This CDR3 contains 15 residues. V lost 5 bases and J lost 2; bases outside the gene matches: 6. The V gene's germline CDR1 is SQVTM and CDR2 ANQGSEA. The CDR3 DNA sequence: TGCAGCGTTTTCCCGACAGGGGGGACTAATGAAAAACTGTTTTTT. Amino acid sequence: CSVFPTGGTNEKLFF.

The chain uses TRBV5-1 and TRBJ1-2; weak D call: TRBD1 (5 bases). V dropped 1 base and J dropped 4 bases, with 11 bases sitting between them. Germline lookup yields CDR1 SGHRS and CDR2 YFSETQ. The CDR3 length is 14 residues. CDR3 loop: CASSLSVTAYGYTF. CDR3 sequence (DNA): TGCGCCAGCAGCTTGTCTGTGACAGCCTATGGCTACACCTTC.

The chain uses TRBV9 and TRBJ1-5; 8 nucleotides match TRBD1. Germline V gene sequence: CDR1 SGDLS, CDR2 YYNGEE. V shed 1 base, J shed 5 bases, and the junction held 2 bases outside the gene matches. This CDR3 is built from 14 residues. The CDR3 reads CASSVQGADQPQHF. The CDR3 nucleotides are TGTGCCAGCAGCGTACAGGGGGCGGATCAGCCCCAGCATTTT.

Concerning this clone: One end of the junction varies from germline; a read error may be responsible. The chain carries TRBV10-2 and TRBJ1-1; tentatively, D is TRBD1 (5 bases). The CDR3 sequence is 10 residues long. The V gene's germline CDR1 is WSHSY and CDR2 SAAADI. CDR3 sequence: CASGVKGGVF. The CDR3 DNA reads as TGCGCCTCCGGGGTGAAGGGAGGGGTCTTT.

The chain links TRBV20-1 to TRBJ2-1; no reliable D call. This CDR3 has 16 residues. The germline V and J ends were trimmed by 3 bases and 4 bases, with 19 bases remaining between them. CDR1 and CDR2 from the germline V gene are DFQATT and SNEGSKA (reference sequence). The CDR3 region has the DNA TGCAGTGCTAGTACTCTTTCTCTCGACAAGTACAATGAGCAGTTCTTC. This translates into CSASTLSLDKYNEQFF.

The genes are TRBV28 and TRBJ1-1; D is uncertain. The length of the CDR3 is 14 residues. CDR1 and CDR2 from the germline V gene are MDHEN and SYDVKM. The V end was cut by 3 bases, the J end by 4 bases, with 12 bases between. CDR3 bases: TGTGCCAGCAGTTTGGAGGGTTGGGGCACTGAAGCTTTCTTT. Residues: CASSLEGWGTEAFF. The full variable domain, with the rest looked up from reference TRBV28 and TRBJ1-1, is DVKVTQSSRYLVKRTGEKVFLECVQDMDHENMFWYRQDPGLGLRLIYFSYDVKMKEKGDIPEGYSVSREKKERFSLILESASTNQTSMYLCASSLEGWGTEAFFGQGTRLTVV.